These T cell receptor beta chains were read from a single sample in a study of blood T cell repertoires in COVID-19. The data were produced by immunoSEQ multiplex PCR, yet TCRdb's version contains in-frame clones alone and is incomplete. This table holds tens of thousands of clones, 90% to 95% found once. Sequenced: peripheral blood. The receptors derive from a human donor in a cohort sampled during active COVID-19. CDR3s include the opening cysteine and the closing phenylalanine or tryptophan. A D gene is named only where the DNA matches it firmly. A row's size may be missing; if present it is once, few, many or a size class.

abundance,v_gene,j_gene,d_gene,CDR3nt,CDR3aa
-,TRBV28,TRBJ1-1,-,TGTGCCAGCAGGAGTGGGGCCCAAAACACTGAAGCTTTCTTT,CASRSGAQNTEAFF
-,TRBV7-2,TRBJ1-1,-,TGTGCCAGCAGCTCCTCCGGGGGTGACACTGAAGCTTTCTTT,CASSSSGGDTEAFF
-,TRBV27,TRBJ2-7,-,TGTGCCAGCAGTCCCCGGACTGATTACGAGCAGTACTTC,CASSPRTDYEQYF
-,TRBV12-2,TRBJ2-7,-,TGTGCAAGTCGCTTAGCACAGTGTCCGCCCCGCTACGAGCAGTACTTC,CASRLAQCPPRYEQYF
-,TRBV7-9,TRBJ2-7,-,TGTGCCAGCAGCTTGACCCAGGGGTTGCAGTACTTC,CASSLTQGLQYF
-,TRBV7-9,TRBJ1-2,-,TGTGCCAGCAGCTTAGGATCGGGGGGGCCTTCCGGCTACACCTTC,CASSLGSGGPSGYTF
-,TRBV7-2,TRBJ2-7,TRBD2,TGTGCCAGCAGCCGGACTAGCGGGGAAAAGTACGAGCAGTACTTC,CASSRTSGEKYEQYF
-,TRBV7-2,TRBJ2-7,-,TGTGCCAGCAGCTTCTCCCGGAGCAGCATAAACGAGCAGTACTTC,CASSFSRSSINEQYF
-,TRBV6-1,TRBJ1-6,TRBD1,TGTGCCAGCAGTGAAGCGAAGGGGGCGAGTTCACCCCTCCACTTT,CASSEAKGASSPLHF
-,TRBV2,TRBJ2-7,TRBD1,TGTGCCAGCAGTTCCACCGGACAGGGGAGCTACGAGCAGTACTTC,CASSSTGQGSYEQYF
-,TRBV5-5,TRBJ2-1,-,TGTGCCAGCAGCCGCACAGGGCTGACGATCTACAATGAGCAGTTCTTC,CASSRTGLTIYNEQFF
-,TRBV19,TRBJ1-4,-,TGTGCCAGTAGCCCGCTCGATTACGGGGAAAAACTGTTTTTT,CASSPLDYGEKLFF
-,TRBV9,TRBJ1-5,-,TGTGCCAGCAGCGTGGGGGGGCAGGGTCAGCCCCAGCATTTT,CASSVGGQGQPQHF
-,TRBV29-1,TRBJ2-7,-,TGCAGCGTTGAAGATCAGAGGACAGAGACCTACGAGCAGTACTTC,CSVEDQRTETYEQYF
-,TRBV29-1,TRBJ1-2,TRBD1,TGCAGCGTTGAAGTCCCGACAGGGGAGGATGGCTACACCTTC,CSVEVPTGEDGYTF
once,TRBV5-1,TRBJ2-7,TRBD2,TGCGCCAGCAGCCCGGGAGGGGATCTTCCCTACGAGCAGTACTTC,CASSPGGDLPYEQYF
-,TRBV19,TRBJ1-1,TRBD1,TGTGCCAGTAGCCCCTGGGACAGGGGAATCGGAACTGAAGCTTTCTTT,CASSPWDRGIGTEAFF
once,TRBV28,TRBJ1-5,TRBD1,TGTGCCAGCCGAACAGGGGGGCACCAGCATTTT,CASRTGGHQHF
-,TRBV7-2,TRBJ1-2,-,TGCGAGGCGGGGGGGACTAACTATGGCTACACCTTC,CEAGGTNYGYTF
-,TRBV9,TRBJ1-1,-,TGTGCCAGCAGCGGGTCGGTGACACCGAACACTGAAGCTTTCTTT,CASSGSVTPNTEAFF
few,TRBV10-3,TRBJ1-2,TRBD1,TGTGCCATCAGTGATGGGGGGACAGTGGATGGCTACACCTTC,CAISDGGTVDGYTF
-,TRBV9,TRBJ2-6,-,TGTGCCAGCAGCGTCGGCTCTGGGGCCAACGTCCTGACTTTC,CASSVGSGANVLTF
-,TRBV12-3/TRBV12-4,TRBJ1-5,TRBD1,TGTGCCAGCAGTCTGGGACAGGAACAGCCCCAGCATTTT,CASSLGQEQPQHF
-,TRBV28,TRBJ2-1,-,TGTGCCAGCAGTCCACTCGGGGGTTACAATGAGCAGTTCTTC,CASSPLGGYNEQFF
-,TRBV2,TRBJ2-7,-,TGTGCCAGCAGCATCCAAATAGGGCGGGGGCAGGTGCAGTACTTC,CASSIQIGRGQVQYF
-,TRBV11-2,TRBJ2-5,-,TGTGCCAGCAGCCCTGCGGAGTTTGGAGAGACCCAGTACTTC,CASSPAEFGETQYF
-,TRBV10-3,TRBJ2-7,TRBD1,TGTGCCATCAGTGACCGACAGGGAGCCCACGAGCAGTACTTC,CAISDRQGAHEQYF
-,TRBV18,TRBJ1-2,TRBD1,TGTGCCAGCTCATTCTTAAAATGGACAGGGTACCCCTATGGCTACACCTTC,CASSFLKWTGYPYGYTF
-,TRBV2,TRBJ2-3,TRBD2,TGTGCCAGAAGGGGCACTACGGGGGGGCGCACAGATACGCAGTATTTT,CARRGTTGGRTDTQYF
-,TRBV20-1,TRBJ1-2,TRBD1,TGCAGTCTCGGGACAGGGCCCGGCTACACCTTC,CSLGTGPGYTF
-,TRBV25-1,TRBJ2-7,-,TGTGCCAGCAGGGGGCCCCAGGGGAACGAGCAGTACTTC,CASRGPQGNEQYF
few,TRBV2,TRBJ1-2,-,TGTGCCAGCAGTGGGGACACAAGCGGTGGCTACACCTTC,CASSGDTSGGYTF
-,TRBV6-5,TRBJ1-6,-,TGTGCCAGCAGTTACTACGGACAGTATAATTCACCCCTCCACTTT,CASSYYGQYNSPLHF
-,TRBV6-5,TRBJ1-1,-,TGTGCCAGCAGTTACTCGACACAGCTTGAAGCTTTCTTT,CASSYSTQLEAFF
-,TRBV7-3,TRBJ2-7,TRBD2,TGTGCCAGCAGCCCTCCCGGGACTAGCGACTCCTACGAGCAGTACTTC,CASSPPGTSDSYEQYF
-,TRBV5-6,TRBJ2-7,TRBD2,TGTGCCAGCAGCGTGGGTGGTAGCGGGGGCTCCTACGAGCAGTACTTC,CASSVGGSGGSYEQYF
-,TRBV4-2,TRBJ1-3,-,TGTGCCAGCAGCCAAGATTTGGCCTCTGGAAACACCATATATTTT,CASSQDLASGNTIYF
-,TRBV7-9,TRBJ1-5,-,TGTGCCAGCAGTGGCGGGACGCAGCCCCAGCATTTT,CASSGGTQPQHF
-,TRBV4-1,TRBJ1-2,-,TGCGCCAGCAGCCAAGAAAGGTCGCCAGGGTATGGCTACACCTTC,CASSQERSPGYGYTF
-,TRBV3-1/TRBV3-2,TRBJ2-7,-,TGTGCCAGCAGCCAAGGGACTATCTCCTACGAGCAGTACTTC,CASSQGTISYEQYF
-,TRBV10-3,TRBJ2-7,-,TGTGCCGCCTCTACAGGGTCCCTTCCCTACGAGCAGTACTTC,CAASTGSLPYEQYF
once,TRBV19,TRBJ2-7,TRBD2,TGTGCCAGTAGTAGGTCCTTAGCGGGGGGTTCCTACGAGCAGTACTTC,CASSRSLAGGSYEQYF
-,TRBV3-1/TRBV3-2,TRBJ2-7,TRBD2,TGTGCCAGCAGCCAAGATTCCCCGCCGCTAGCGGGGCCCGACGAGCAGTACTTC,CASSQDSPPLAGPDEQYF
-,TRBV11-2,TRBJ1-3,TRBD1,TGTGCCAGCAGCCTCCACAGGGGGCCATCCTCTGGAAACACCATATATTTT,CASSLHRGPSSGNTIYF
-,TRBV19,TRBJ1-2,-,TGTGCCAGTACCCCAACAGCAGGGTCTTTAAACCTTTATGGCTACACCTTC,CASTPTAGSLNLYGYTF
-,TRBV7-2,TRBJ1-3,-,TGTGCCAGCAGCCCCCCTACGGGACAACACTCTGGAAACACCATATATTTT,CASSPPTGQHSGNTIYF